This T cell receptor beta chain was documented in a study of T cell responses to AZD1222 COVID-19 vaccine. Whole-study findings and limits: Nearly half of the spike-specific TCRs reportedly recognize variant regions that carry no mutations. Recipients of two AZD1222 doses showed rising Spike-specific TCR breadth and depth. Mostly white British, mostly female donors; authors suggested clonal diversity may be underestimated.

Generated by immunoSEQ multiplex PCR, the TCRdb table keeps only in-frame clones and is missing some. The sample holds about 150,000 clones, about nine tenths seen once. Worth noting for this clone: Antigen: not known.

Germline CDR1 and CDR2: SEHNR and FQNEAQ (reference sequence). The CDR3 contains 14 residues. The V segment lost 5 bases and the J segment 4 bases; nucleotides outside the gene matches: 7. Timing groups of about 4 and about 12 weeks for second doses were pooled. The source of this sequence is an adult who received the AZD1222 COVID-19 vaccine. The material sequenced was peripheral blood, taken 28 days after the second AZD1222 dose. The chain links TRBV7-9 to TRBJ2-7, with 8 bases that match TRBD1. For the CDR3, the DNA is TGTGCCAGCAGCGCCGGACAGGGACCTTACGAGCAGTACTTC. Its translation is CASSAGQGPYEQYF.